The 14 T cell receptor beta chains below come from one sample, sequenced in a study of identical twins. One entry per CDR3 protein results from TCRdb running MiXCR on the 5' RACE reads. The table shows hundreds of thousands of distinct CDR3 sequences, with roughly 18% occurring only once. This sample also appeared in a second study, on T cells expressing NK-cell markers.

The sample consisted of PBMCs. Receptor source: a woman aged 18 to 35 in good health.

This clonotype was seen at least ten times. The chain employs TRBV4-2 and TRBJ1-3, with D hard to call. Trimming shortened V by 0 bases and J by 0 bases, and 9 bases separated the two germline ends. CDR1 and CDR2 from the germline V gene are LGHNA and YNFKEQ. There are 16 residues in the CDR3. The CDR3: CASSQDLRSSGNTIYF. The DNA of the CDR3 is TGTGCCAGCAGCCAAGATTTGAGGAGCTCTGGAAACACCATATATTTT.

The genes are TRBV7-9 and TRBJ2-7, with D unclear. V gave up 5 bases and J gave up 2 bases, with 16 bases separating them. Germline lookup yields CDR1 SEHNR and CDR2 FQNEAQ (reference sequence). The CDR3 is 15 residues long. The chain's CDR3 is CASSVEAYRTYEQYF. As DNA, the CDR3 is TGTGCCAGCAGCGTCGAAGCGTACCGGACCTACGAGCAGTACTTC. Full variable domain (remainder filled in from reference TRBV7-9 and TRBJ2-7): DTGVSQNPRHKITKRGQNVTFRCDPISEHNRLYWYRQTLGQGPEFLTYFQNEAQLEKSRLLSDRFSAERPKGSFSTLEIQRTEQGDSAMYLCASSVEAYRTYEQYFGPGTRLTVT.

This sequence joins TRBV5-1 and TRBJ2-3; D might be TRBD2 (6 bases). This CDR3 contains 13 residues. Germline V gene sequence: CDR1 SGHRS, CDR2 YFSETQ. V was trimmed by 3 bases and J by 6 bases, leaving 11 bases between them. The CDR3 sequence: CASSSSGLDTQYF. The CDR3 DNA follows: TGCGCCAGCAGCTCCTCGGGACTTGATACGCAGTATTTT.

This chain uses TRBV12-3 or TRBV12-4 with TRBJ2-1, with 10 bases that match TRBD2. The CDR3 runs to 16 residues. Losses at the gene ends were 6 bases for V and 0 bases for J; bases not matched to a gene: 5. The CDR3 nucleotides are TGTGCCAGCAGGTGGACTAGCGGTATCTCCTACAATGAGCAGTTCTTC. Translating gives CASRWTSGISYNEQFF.

V and J are TRBV12-3 or TRBV12-4 and TRBJ2-3, with a weak D call TRBD2 (5 bases). The CDR3 is 15 residues long. V was pared by 6 bases and J by 3 bases, with 16 bases between. CDR3: CASSPGSWETDTQYF. DNA for the CDR3: TGTGCCAGCAGCCCTGGAAGTTGGGAGACAGATACGCAGTATTTT.

This clonotype was seen a handful of times. The V gene is TRBV7-9, the J gene TRBJ1-1; D ambiguous. The CDR3 loop spans 10 amino acids. CDR1 is SEHNR, CDR2 FQNEAQ, per germline (reference sequence). Deletions cut 5 bases from V and 7 bases from J, with 5 bases between. The CDR3 nucleotides are TGTGCCAGCAGCGGACGTGAAGCTTTCTTT. Translated: CASSGREAFF.

This clonotype was picked up a small number of times. J is TRBJ1-4 and V is TRBV7-2; D not resolved. The CDR3 is 13 residues long. V dropped 3 bases and J dropped 4 bases, with 6 bases sitting between them. Germline V gives CDR1 SGHTA, CDR2 FQGNSA. The CDR3 region has the DNA TGTGCCAGCAGCTTTTTCGGTAATGAAAAACTGTTTTTT. Its translation: CASSFFGNEKLFF.

This clonotype was picked up a small number of times. The chain recombines TRBV12-3 or TRBV12-4 with TRBJ1-5; 8 bases align to TRBD1. The CDR3 length is 13 residues. V lost 6 bases, J lost 6 bases, and 4 bases stayed unmatched. The CDR3 spells CASRRTGTQPQHF. CDR3 in DNA: TGTGCCAGCAGGAGGACAGGGACTCAGCCCCAGCATTTT.

V and J are TRBV4-3 and TRBJ1-4; 10 nucleotides match TRBD1. V shed 1 base and J 5 bases; nucleotides not matched to a gene: 7. Germline lookup yields CDR1 LGHNA and CDR2 YSLEER. There are 17 residues in the CDR3. The CDR3 nucleotides are TGCGCCAGCAGCCAAGGACAGGGGGCCTCCGTAAATGAAAAACTGTTTTTT. Translation gives CASSQGQGASVNEKLFF.

The chain joins TRBV7-3 to TRBJ1-1; D not resolved. V gave up 5 bases and J gave up 4 bases, with 11 bases separating them. Per germline, CDR1 SGHTA and CDR2 FQGTGA. The CDR3 is 13 residues long. CDR3 loop: CASSPIPSTEAFF. CDR3 DNA: TGTGCCAGCAGCCCTATTCCGTCCACTGAAGCTTTCTTT.

The V gene is TRBV20-1, the J gene TRBJ1-1, with D possibly TRBD1 on 6 matching bases. The CDR3 has 15 amino acids. V dropped 2 bases and J dropped 1 base, with 14 bases sitting between them. Germline CDR1 reads DFQATT; CDR2 reads SNEGSKA (reference sequence). CDR3 loop: CSARQQGSGNTEAFF. The CDR3 DNA sequence: TGCAGTGCTAGACAACAGGGCTCGGGGAACACTGAAGCTTTCTTT.

The chain has TRBV29-1 and TRBJ2-7; D may be TRBD2 (6 bases). CDR1 and CDR2 (germline): SQVTM, ANQGSEA. The V end was cut by 6 bases, the J end by 5 bases, with 17 bases between. The CDR3 runs to 13 residues. CDR3: CSVYGGVGDEQYF. The CDR3 coding sequence is TGCAGCGTATATGGCGGGGTAGGCGACGAGCAGTACTTC.

In its sample, this clonotype was seen many times. The V and J genes are TRBV12-3 or TRBV12-4 and TRBJ2-1, with 8 bases that match TRBD2. V dropped 0 bases and J dropped 9; count of bases not matched to a gene: 7. The CDR3 length is 15 residues. The DNA for the CDR3 is TGTGCCAGCAGTTTAGCGGGTAGCGGGAAGGGTGAGCAGTTCTTC. It encodes CASSLAGSGKGEQFF.

This clonotype was counted only a few times. The rearrangement links TRBV7-8 to TRBJ2-5; 9 bases fit TRBD2. The CDR3 consists of 17 residues. The V and J ends lost 1 base and 4 bases, in that order; junction bases with no gene match: 10. Germline-derived CDR1 and CDR2 are SGHVS and FQNEAQ. CDR3 residues: CASSLGVVAGVGETQYF. CDR3 DNA: TGTGCCAGCAGCTTAGGGGTAGTAGCGGGAGTCGGAGAGACCCAGTACTTC.